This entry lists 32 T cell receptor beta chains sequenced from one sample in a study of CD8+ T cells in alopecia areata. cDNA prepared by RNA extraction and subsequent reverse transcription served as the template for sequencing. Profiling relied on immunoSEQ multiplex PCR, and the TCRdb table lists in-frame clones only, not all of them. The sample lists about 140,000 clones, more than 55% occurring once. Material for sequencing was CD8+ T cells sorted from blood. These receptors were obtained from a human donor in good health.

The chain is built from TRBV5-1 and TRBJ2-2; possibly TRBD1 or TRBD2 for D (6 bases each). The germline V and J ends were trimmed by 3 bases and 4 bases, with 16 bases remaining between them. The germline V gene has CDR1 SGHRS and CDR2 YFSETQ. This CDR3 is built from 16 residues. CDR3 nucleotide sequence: TGCGCCAGCAGCTCCAAAGCTGGAGGGGGCACCGGGGAGCTGTTTTTT. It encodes CASSSKAGGGTGELFF.

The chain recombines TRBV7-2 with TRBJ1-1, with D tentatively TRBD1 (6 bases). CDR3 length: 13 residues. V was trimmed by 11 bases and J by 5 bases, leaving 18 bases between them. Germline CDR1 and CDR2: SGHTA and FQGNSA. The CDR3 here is CAHLPRGITEAFF. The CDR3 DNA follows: TGTGCCCACCTACCGAGGGGGATTACTGAAGCTTTCTTT.

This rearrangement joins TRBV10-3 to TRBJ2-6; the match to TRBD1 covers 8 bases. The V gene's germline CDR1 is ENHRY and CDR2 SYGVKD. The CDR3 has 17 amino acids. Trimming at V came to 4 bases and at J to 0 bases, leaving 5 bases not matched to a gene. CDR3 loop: CAISGGTGFSGANVLTF. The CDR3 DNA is TGTGCCATCAGTGGGGGGACAGGTTTCTCTGGGGCCAACGTCCTGACTTTC.

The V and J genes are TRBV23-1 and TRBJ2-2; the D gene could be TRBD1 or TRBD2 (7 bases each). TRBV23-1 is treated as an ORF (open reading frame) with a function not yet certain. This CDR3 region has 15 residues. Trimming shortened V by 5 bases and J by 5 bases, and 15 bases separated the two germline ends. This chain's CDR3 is CASSTGEGETGELFF. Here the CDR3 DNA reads TGCGCCAGCAGTACAGGGGAGGGGGAAACCGGGGAGCTGTTTTTT.

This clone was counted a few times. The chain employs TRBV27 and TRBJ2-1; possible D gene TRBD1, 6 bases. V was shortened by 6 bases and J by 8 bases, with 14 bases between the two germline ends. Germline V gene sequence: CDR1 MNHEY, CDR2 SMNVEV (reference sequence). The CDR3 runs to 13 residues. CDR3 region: CASSETWGHEQFF. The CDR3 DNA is TGTGCCAGCAGCGAGACCTGGGGGCATGAGCAGTTCTTC.

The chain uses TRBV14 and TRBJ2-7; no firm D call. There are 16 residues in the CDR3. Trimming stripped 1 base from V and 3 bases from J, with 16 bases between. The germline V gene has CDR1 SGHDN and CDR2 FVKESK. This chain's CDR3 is CASSQGRAIQSYEQYF. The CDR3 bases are TGTGCCAGCAGCCAAGGCCGGGCCATTCAGAGCTACGAGCAGTACTTC.

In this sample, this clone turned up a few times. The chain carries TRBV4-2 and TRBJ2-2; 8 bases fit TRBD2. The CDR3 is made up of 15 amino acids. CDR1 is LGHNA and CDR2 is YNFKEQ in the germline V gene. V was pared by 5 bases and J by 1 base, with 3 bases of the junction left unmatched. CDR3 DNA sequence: TGTGCCAGCAGCAGGACTAGCCTGAACACCGGGGAGCTGTTTTTT. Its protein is CASSRTSLNTGELFF.

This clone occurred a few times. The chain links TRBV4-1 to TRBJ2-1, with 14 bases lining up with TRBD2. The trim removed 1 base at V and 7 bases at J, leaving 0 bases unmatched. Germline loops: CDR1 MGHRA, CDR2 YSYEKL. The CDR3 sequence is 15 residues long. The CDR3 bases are TGCGCCAGCAGCCAAGGGACTAGCGGGAGGAATGAGCAGTTCTTC. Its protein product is CASSQGTSGRNEQFF.

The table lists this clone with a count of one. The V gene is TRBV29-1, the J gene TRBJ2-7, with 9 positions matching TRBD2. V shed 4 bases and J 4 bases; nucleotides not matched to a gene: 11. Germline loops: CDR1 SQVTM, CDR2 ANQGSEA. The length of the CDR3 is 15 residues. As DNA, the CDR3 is TGCAGCGTTGCCCCTGGTCTAGCGGGACTTTACGAGCAGTACTTC. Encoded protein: CSVAPGLAGLYEQYF.

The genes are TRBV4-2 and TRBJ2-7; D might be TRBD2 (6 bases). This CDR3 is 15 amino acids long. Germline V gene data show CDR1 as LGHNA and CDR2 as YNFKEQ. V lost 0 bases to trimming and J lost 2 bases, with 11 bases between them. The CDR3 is CASSQELASTYEQYF. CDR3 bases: TGTGCCAGCAGCCAAGAGCTAGCGTCGACCTACGAGCAGTACTTC.

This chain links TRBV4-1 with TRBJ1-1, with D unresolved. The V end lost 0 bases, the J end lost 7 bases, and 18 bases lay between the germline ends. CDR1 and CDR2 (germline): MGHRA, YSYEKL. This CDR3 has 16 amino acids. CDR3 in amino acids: CASSQDTIQWAIEAFF. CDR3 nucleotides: TGCGCCAGCAGCCAAGATACGATTCAATGGGCTATTGAAGCTTTCTTT.

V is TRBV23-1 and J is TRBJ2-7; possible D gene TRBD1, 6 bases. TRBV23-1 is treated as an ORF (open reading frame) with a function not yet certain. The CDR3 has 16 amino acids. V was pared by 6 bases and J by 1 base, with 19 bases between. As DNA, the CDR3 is TGCGCCAGCAGGATCCAACAGGGTAAAATTTCCTACGAGCAGTACTTC. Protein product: CASRIQQGKISYEQYF.

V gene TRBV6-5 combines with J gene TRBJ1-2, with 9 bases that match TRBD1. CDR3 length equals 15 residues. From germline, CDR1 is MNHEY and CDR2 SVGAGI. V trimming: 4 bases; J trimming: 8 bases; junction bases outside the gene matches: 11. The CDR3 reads CASSSSLGQGRGYTF. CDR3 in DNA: TGTGCCAGCAGTTCTTCCCTCGGACAGGGGAGAGGCTACACCTTC.

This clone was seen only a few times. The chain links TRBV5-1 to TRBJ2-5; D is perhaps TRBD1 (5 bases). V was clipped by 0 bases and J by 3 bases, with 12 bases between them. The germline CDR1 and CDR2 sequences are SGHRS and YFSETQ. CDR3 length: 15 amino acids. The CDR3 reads CASSLVYVTEETQYF. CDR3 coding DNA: TGCGCCAGCAGCTTGGTATATGTGACAGAAGAGACCCAGTACTTC. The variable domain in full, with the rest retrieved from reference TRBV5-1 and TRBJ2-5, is KAGVTQTPRYLIKTRGQQVTLSCSPISGHRSVSWYQQTPGQGLQFLFEYFSETQRNKGNFPGRFSGRQFSNSRSEMNVSTLELGDSALYLCASSLVYVTEETQYFGPGTRLLVL.

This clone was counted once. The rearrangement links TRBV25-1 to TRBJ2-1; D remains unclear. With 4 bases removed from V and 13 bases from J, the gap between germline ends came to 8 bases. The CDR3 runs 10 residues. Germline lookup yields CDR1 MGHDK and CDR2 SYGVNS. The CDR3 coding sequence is TGTGCCAGCAGTGGGGTTGACCAGTTCTTC. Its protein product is CASSGVDQFF.

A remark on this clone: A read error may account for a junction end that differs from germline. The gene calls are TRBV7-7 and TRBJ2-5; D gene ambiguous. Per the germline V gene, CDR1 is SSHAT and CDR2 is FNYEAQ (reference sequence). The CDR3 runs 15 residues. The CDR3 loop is CASSSKLRTQETQYF. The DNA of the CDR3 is TGTGCTAGCAGCTCGAAGCTGCGAACCCAAGAGACCCAGTACTTC.

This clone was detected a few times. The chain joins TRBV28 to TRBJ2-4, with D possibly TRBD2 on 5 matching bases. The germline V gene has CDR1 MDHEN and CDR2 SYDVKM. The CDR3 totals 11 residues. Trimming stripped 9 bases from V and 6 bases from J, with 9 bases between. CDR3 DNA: TGTGCCAGTGGAGAGGGAAACATTCAGTACTTC. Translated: CASGEGNIQYF.

For the CDR3, the DNA is TGCGCCAGCAGCCAAGGTCTGTATATCAATGAGCAGTTCTTC. This encodes CASSQGLYINEQFF. The chain recombines TRBV4-1 with TRBJ2-1; no firm D call. The CDR3 is made up of 14 amino acids. Germline lookup yields CDR1 MGHRA and CDR2 YSYEKL. The V end lost 1 base, the J end lost 6 bases, and 10 bases lay between the germline ends.

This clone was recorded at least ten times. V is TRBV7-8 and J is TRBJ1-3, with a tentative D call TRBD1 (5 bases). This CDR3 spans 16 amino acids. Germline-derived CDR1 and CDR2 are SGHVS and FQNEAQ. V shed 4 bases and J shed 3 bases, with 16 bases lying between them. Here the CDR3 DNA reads TGTGCCAGCAGCTCCATCGGGACCACCTTTGGAAACACCATATATTTT. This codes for CASSSIGTTFGNTIYF.

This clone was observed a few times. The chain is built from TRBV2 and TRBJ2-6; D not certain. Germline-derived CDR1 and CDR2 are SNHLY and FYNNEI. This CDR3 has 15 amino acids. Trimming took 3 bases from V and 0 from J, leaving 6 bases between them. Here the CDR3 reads CASSEWDSGANVLTF. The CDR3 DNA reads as TGTGCCAGCAGTGAGTGGGACTCTGGGGCCAACGTCCTGACTTTC.

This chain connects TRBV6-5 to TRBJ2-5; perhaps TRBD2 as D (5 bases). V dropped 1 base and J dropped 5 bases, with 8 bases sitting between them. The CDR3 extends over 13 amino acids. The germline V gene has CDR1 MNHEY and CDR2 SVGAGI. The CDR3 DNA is TGTGCCAGCAGTTACTTTGGGAGCGAGACCCAGTACTTC. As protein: CASSYFGSETQYF.

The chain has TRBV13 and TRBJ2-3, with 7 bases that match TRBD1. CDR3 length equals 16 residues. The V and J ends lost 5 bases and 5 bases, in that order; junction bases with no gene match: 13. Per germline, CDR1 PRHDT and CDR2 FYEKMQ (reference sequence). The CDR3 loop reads CASSPPGTVQRDTQYF. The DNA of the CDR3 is TGTGCCAGCAGCCCACCCGGGACAGTGCAAAGAGATACGCAGTATTTT.

The CDR3 protein is CASSLGLAGYNEQFF. CDR3 sequence (DNA): TGTGCCAGCAGCTTAGGGCTAGCGGGATACAATGAGCAGTTCTTC. This chain links TRBV7-8 with TRBJ2-1; 9 bases match TRBD2. V was pared by 1 base and J by 4 bases, with 2 bases of the junction left unmatched. The CDR3 consists of 15 residues. The germline V gene encodes CDR1 SGHVS and CDR2 FQNEAQ.

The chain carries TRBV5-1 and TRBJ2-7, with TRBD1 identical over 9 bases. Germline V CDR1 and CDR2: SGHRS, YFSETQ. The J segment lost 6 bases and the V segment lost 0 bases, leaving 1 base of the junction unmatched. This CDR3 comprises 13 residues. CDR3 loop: CASSLDRGREQYF. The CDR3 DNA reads TGCGCCAGCAGCTTGGACAGGGGGCGCGAGCAGTACTTC.

CDR3 DNA: TGCAGCGTTGGACAGGGTGGGGTCTCCTACGAGCAGTACTTC. Protein: CSVGQGGVSYEQYF. The chain is built from TRBV29-1 and TRBJ2-7; 7 bases line up with TRBD1. The CDR3 length is 14 residues. Trimming removed 4 bases from V and 0 bases from J; junction bases left unmatched: 6. Germline loops: CDR1 SQVTM, CDR2 ANQGSEA.

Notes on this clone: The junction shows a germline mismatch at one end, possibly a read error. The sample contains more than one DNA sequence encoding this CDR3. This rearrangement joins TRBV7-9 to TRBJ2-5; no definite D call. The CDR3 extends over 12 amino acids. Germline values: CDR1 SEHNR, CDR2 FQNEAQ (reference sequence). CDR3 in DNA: TGTGCCAGCAGTTTAGGACGGGAGACCCAGTACTTC. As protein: CASSLGRETQYF.

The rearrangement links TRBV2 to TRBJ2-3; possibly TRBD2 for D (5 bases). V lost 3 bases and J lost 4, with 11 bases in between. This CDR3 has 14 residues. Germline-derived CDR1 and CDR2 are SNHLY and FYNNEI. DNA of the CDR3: TGTGCCAGCAGTGAGGGAGCAGGTGCAGATACGCAGTATTTT. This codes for CASSEGAGADTQYF.

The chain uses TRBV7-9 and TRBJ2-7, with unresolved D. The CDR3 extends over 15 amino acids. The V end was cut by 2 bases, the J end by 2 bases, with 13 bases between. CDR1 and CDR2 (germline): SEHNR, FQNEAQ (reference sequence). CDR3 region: CASSLNTGRPYEQYF. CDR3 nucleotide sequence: TGTGCCAGCAGCTTAAATACCGGCAGGCCCTACGAGCAGTACTTC.

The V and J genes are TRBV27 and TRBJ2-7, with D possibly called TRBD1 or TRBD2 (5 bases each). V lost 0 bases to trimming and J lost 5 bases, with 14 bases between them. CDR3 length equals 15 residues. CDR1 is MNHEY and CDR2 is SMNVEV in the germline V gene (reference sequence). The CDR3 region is CASSLSGVTRDEQYF. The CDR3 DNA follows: TGTGCCAGCAGTTTATCGGGGGTAACTCGGGACGAGCAGTACTTC.

This CDR3 is CSVGDRRAIDEQYF. CDR3 nucleotides: TGCAGCGTGGGGGACAGACGGGCGATCGACGAGCAGTACTTC. The chain joins TRBV29-1 to TRBJ2-7; 7 bases agree with TRBD1. The CDR3 has 14 amino acids. V dropped 6 bases and J dropped 5; count of bases not matched to a gene: 13. The germline V gene encodes CDR1 SQVTM and CDR2 ANQGSEA.

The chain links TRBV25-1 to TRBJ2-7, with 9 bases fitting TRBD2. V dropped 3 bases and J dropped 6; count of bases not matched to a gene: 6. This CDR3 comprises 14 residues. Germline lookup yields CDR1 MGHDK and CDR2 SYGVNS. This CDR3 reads CASSEAGGPGEQYF. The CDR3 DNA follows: TGTGCCAGCAGTGAGGCGGGAGGGCCGGGCGAGCAGTACTTC.

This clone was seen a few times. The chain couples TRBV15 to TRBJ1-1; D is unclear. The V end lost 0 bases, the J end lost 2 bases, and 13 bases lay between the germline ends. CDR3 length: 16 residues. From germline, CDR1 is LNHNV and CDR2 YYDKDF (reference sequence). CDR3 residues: CATSRDRRTANTEAFF. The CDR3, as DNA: TGTGCCACCAGCAGAGATCGGAGGACGGCTAACACTGAAGCTTTCTTT.